This is a list of T cell receptor beta chains from one sample in a study of blood T cell repertoires in COVID-19. Some clones are missing from TCRdb's copy, which holds only in-frame ones; the method was immunoSEQ multiplex PCR. The data contain some 150,000 clones, roughly 84% of them singletons. Sequences were obtained from peripheral blood. The origin of the receptors is a human donor with acute or convalescent COVID-19. The donor label of this sample is uncertain. The CDR3 runs from the conserved cysteine through the conserved F or W. Each record gives: D gene, clone size, V gene, J gene, CDR3 DNA, CDR3 protein. D genes are given only for firm matches. Only part of the rows carry a size: once, few, many, or a class if the clone is expanded.

.	once	TRBV9	TRBJ2-2	TGTGCCAGCAGTCCAGGGCTAGTTCGGACCGGGGAGCTGTTTTTT	CASSPGLVRTGELFF
TRBD1	.	TRBV18	TRBJ1-2	TGTGCCAGCTCCCCGAGCACAGGGGCTGAAGCCTATGGCTACACCTTC	CASSPSTGAEAYGYTF
.	many	TRBV13	TRBJ1-6	TGTGCCAGCAGCCTCCGGGGGGTTTTCAATAATTCACCCCTCCACTTT	CASSLRGVFNNSPLHF
.	.	TRBV15	TRBJ1-6	TGTGCCACCAGCAGAGATCGGACAGTTAATAATTCACCCCTCCACTTT	CATSRDRTVNNSPLHF
.	.	TRBV29-1	TRBJ2-5	TGCAGCGCCGACAGCAGGCAAGAGACCCAGTACTTC	CSADSRQETQYF
.	once	TRBV3-1/TRBV3-2	TRBJ2-2	TGTGCCAGCAGCCAAGCCAGGGGACTAAACACCGGGGAGCTGTTTTTT	CASSQARGLNTGELFF
.	few	TRBV19	TRBJ1-5	TGTGCCAGTAGTATAGCTTTTTGGGACACCGAGGGGAATCAGCCCCAGCATTTT	CASSIAFWDTEGNQPQHF
TRBD1	.	TRBV28	TRBJ1-4	TGTGCCAGCAGCTCGGGACAGTTACCTGAAAAACTGTTTTTT	CASSSGQLPEKLFF
TRBD1	once	TRBV6-5	TRBJ2-3	TGTGCCAGCGGTTCCGGGACAGGAGACACAGATACGCAGTATTTT	CASGSGTGDTDTQYF
.	.	TRBV18	TRBJ1-1	TGTGCCAGCTCTAGGAATGAGGGGGTAATGGACACTGAAGCTTTCTTT	CASSRNEGVMDTEAFF
.	.	TRBV21-1	TRBJ1-6	TGTGCCAGCAGCAAAGACCCGTACTACTCCTATAATTCACCCCTCCACTTT	CASSKDPYYSYNSPLHF
TRBD1	once	TRBV11-2	TRBJ2-4	TGTGCCAGCAGCGAGGCAGGGGGTTACATTCAGTACTTC	CASSEAGGYIQYF
.	.	TRBV6-5	TRBJ2-3	TGTGCCAGCAGCTACAGGGAGGTCGTGGATACGCAGTATTTT	CASSYREVVDTQYF
TRBD2	.	TRBV5-1	TRBJ2-7	TGCGCCAGCAGCTGGCTACTAGCGGGCGGGGGGGAGCAGTACTTC	CASSWLLAGGGEQYF
TRBD2	.	TRBV6-5	TRBJ2-7	TGTGCCAGCCACTATGGGGGACTAGCCAACTTC	CASHYGGLANF
.	.	TRBV19	TRBJ1-1	TGTGCCACCTCGGAGACGGCCTTTCCGAACACTGAAGCTTTCTTT	CATSETAFPNTEAFF
TRBD1	.	TRBV10-3	TRBJ2-2	TGTGCCATCAAAAGGACAGGGGGGACCGGGGAGCTGTTTTTT	CAIKRTGGTGELFF
.	.	TRBV6-6	TRBJ2-5	TGTGCCAGCAGTTACTCGAGAAGCCTTCAGGGGGAGACCCAGTACTTC	CASSYSRSLQGETQYF
TRBD1	.	TRBV7-9	TRBJ2-7	TGTGCCAGCAGCTTAGGGACAGGGGGCCTCGAGCAGTACTTC	CASSLGTGGLEQYF
TRBD1	.	TRBV6-5	TRBJ1-5	TGTGCCCTGACTCAGGGGGGTCGTGGCAATCAGCCCCAGCATTTT	CALTQGGRGNQPQHF
.	.	TRBV14	TRBJ2-5	TGTGCCAGCAGCCAAGATTTAGTGGGTTATCGGGGGACCCAGTACTTC	CASSQDLVGYRGTQYF
TRBD1	.	TRBV30	TRBJ1-2	TGTGCCTGGAGTGTACCCGGACAGGGGGGATATGGCTACACCTTC	CAWSVPGQGGYGYTF
TRBD2	.	TRBV7-3	TRBJ2-1	TGTGCCAGCAGCTCGGGACTAGCGGGGGGGCCGGGTGAGCAGTTCTTC	CASSSGLAGGPGEQFF
.	.	TRBV3-1/TRBV3-2	TRBJ2-1	TGTGCCAGCAGCCTGAGTTTACATGAGCAGTTCTTC	CASSLSLHEQFF
TRBD1	.	TRBV19	TRBJ1-1	TGTGCCAGTAGTCCGGGGGACAGGGAGAACTTGAACACTGAAGCTTTCTTT	CASSPGDRENLNTEAFF
TRBD1	once	TRBV18	TRBJ1-4	TGTGCCAGCTCACGGGGACAGGGCTCAACTAATGAAAAACTGTTTTTT	CASSRGQGSTNEKLFF
TRBD2	.	TRBV5-1	TRBJ2-3	TGCGCCAGCAGCGGGACCGGGACTAGCGGGAGAGATACGCAGTATTTT	CASSGTGTSGRDTQYF
TRBD1	.	TRBV7-3	TRBJ2-6	TGTGCCAGCAGCCCCAAGGGGGCCGGGGCCAACGTCCTGACTTTC	CASSPKGAGANVLTF
.	once	TRBV19	TRBJ1-2	TGTGCCAGTAGTACCTTCGTATCGGAGGGAGGGCGGGACTATGGCTACACCTTC	CASSTFVSEGGRDYGYTF
TRBD1	.	TRBV7-9	TRBJ2-2	TGTGCCAGCCGGGAAACAGGGGGCTCGGACGGGGAGCTGTTTTTT	CASRETGGSDGELFF
.	.	TRBV9	TRBJ1-6	TGTGCCAGCAGCCCCCAAAGGAGGGATTCACCCCTCCACTTT	CASSPQRRDSPLHF
.	.	TRBV5-8	TRBJ2-3	TGTGCCAGCAGCTTGGAGGCTAGCGTCCCTCTTGTAACGCAGTATTTT	CASSLEASVPLVTQYF
TRBD1	few	TRBV2	TRBJ1-1	TGTGCCAGCAGTAAACAGGGGGCGGAAGCTTTCTTT	CASSKQGAEAFF
TRBD2	.	TRBV7-2	TRBJ2-7	TGTGCCAGCAGCCCCCGACTAGCCTCCTACGAGCAGTACTTC	CASSPRLASYEQYF
TRBD2	.	TRBV27	TRBJ2-3	TGTGCCAGCAGTTTATTGACTAGCGCTAGCACAGATACGCAGTATTTT	CASSLLTSASTDTQYF
TRBD1	.	TRBV9	TRBJ2-7	TGTGCCAGCAGCGACGGACAGGGGAGGGTCGAGCAGTACTTC	CASSDGQGRVEQYF
.	.	TRBV7-2	TRBJ2-3	TGTGCCAGCGACACCGTGGGGGGACCAGATACGCAGTATTTT	CASDTVGGPDTQYF
TRBD1	once	TRBV7-2	TRBJ2-3	TGTGCCAGCAGCTTTGGGGACAGGACCACAGATACGCAGTATTTT	CASSFGDRTTDTQYF
TRBD2	.	TRBV11-3	TRBJ2-3	TGTGCCAGCAGCTGGACTAGCGGGAATGCAGATACGCAGTATTTT	CASSWTSGNADTQYF
TRBD2	.	TRBV12-3/TRBV12-4	TRBJ2-1	TGTGCCAGCCTAGCGGGGGTTTACAATGAGCAGTTCTTC	CASLAGVYNEQFF
TRBD2	.	TRBV11-2	TRBJ2-1	TGTGCCAGCAGCTTAAGGACTAGCGGGGGGGAGCAGTTCTTC	CASSLRTSGGEQFF
.	.	TRBV30	TRBJ2-7	TGTGCCTGGAGACAGGGACCCTACGAGCAGTACTTC	CAWRQGPYEQYF
.	.	TRBV10-3	TRBJ1-2	TGTGCCATCAGTGACGGTTTTGGCTACACCTTC	CAISDGFGYTF
.	.	TRBV19	TRBJ1-5	TGTGCCAGTAGTAATGAGGGCGGGCAGCCCCAGCATTTT	CASSNEGGQPQHF
.	once	TRBV30	TRBJ1-2	TGTGCCTGGAGCCCAGGTGTGTCAGCAGGCTACACCTTC	CAWSPGVSAGYTF
TRBD1	.	TRBV6-5	TRBJ2-2	TGTGCCAGCAGTTCTCAGGGGGCGCGCACCGGGGAGCTGTTTTTT	CASSSQGARTGELFF
TRBD1	once	TRBV7-2	TRBJ1-6	TGTGCCAGCAGCCGCCTTAGGGGACAGGCCAATTCACCCCTCCACTTT	CASSRLRGQANSPLHF
.	.	TRBV30	TRBJ1-2	TGTGCCTGTGATGACAGCGGGAACTATGGCTACACCTTC	CACDDSGNYGYTF
TRBD2	once	TRBV3-1/TRBV3-2	TRBJ2-1	TGTGCCAGCAGCTCTTACCTCGGAGCGGGAAGCTCCTACAATGAGCAGTTCTTC	CASSSYLGAGSSYNEQFF
TRBD1	.	TRBV6-4	TRBJ1-5	TGTGCCAGCAGTGGACCGGGACAGGGGGTTCGCAATCAGCCCCAGCATTTT	CASSGPGQGVRNQPQHF
.	.	TRBV28	TRBJ1-1	TGTGCCAGCAGTACAATTCGACGGGGTGAAGCTTTCTTT	CASSTIRRGEAFF